These 17 T cell receptor beta chains were all obtained from the same sample, sequenced in a study of type 1 and type 2 diabetes patients (TCRdb year 2016). The sample was run on an Illumina MiSeq. Genomic DNA from sorted T cell subsets was used as template for TCRbeta CDR3 amplification. The TCRbeta CDR3 region was amplified by multiplex PCR with 30 forward and 13 reverse primers. TCRdb applied fastp at Q25 and MiXCR to the public reads, then kept only in-frame beta chains. A single entry per CDR3 protein holds the most common genes and DNA from its merged rows. This sample gives about 290,000 distinct CDR3 sequences in total; around 47% of them show up just once. Approximately 15% of the sample comes from the top ten. The sample taken for sequencing was peripheral blood mononuclear cells (PBMCs). These receptor sequences come from a man aged 18 to 30 with type 2 diabetes.

The CDR3 region has the DNA TGTGCCAGCAGGATATCCGGGGACGAGCAGTACTTC. Translation gives CASRISGDEQYF. The chain has TRBV2 and TRBJ2-7, with a weak D call TRBD2 (5 bases). The CDR3 is made up of 12 amino acids. CDR1 is SNHLY and CDR2 is FYNNEI in the germline V gene. The V gene lost 6 bases and the J gene lost 5 bases, with 11 bases spanning the gap.

This clonotype was picked up a small number of times. V and J are TRBV7-2 and TRBJ2-7; 7 bases fit TRBD1. The CDR3 contains 14 residues. Germline-derived CDR1 and CDR2 are SGHTA and FQGNSA. V lost 2 bases to trimming and J lost 3 bases; unmatched junction nucleotides: 4. CDR3 sequence: CASSLYWDSYEQYF. The CDR3 region has the DNA TGTGCCAGCAGCTTATATTGGGACAGCTACGAGCAGTACTTC.

The chain links TRBV19 to TRBJ2-7; D gene unclear. The CDR3 has 11 residues. Looked up from germline, CDR1 is LNHDA and CDR2 is SQIVND (reference sequence). The ends were cut back, 3 bases at V and 7 bases at J, with 7 bases in the middle. CDR3 sequence reads: CASSMGLEQYF. The DNA of the CDR3 is TGTGCCAGTAGTATGGGCTTGGAGCAGTACTTC. Looking up the rest from reference TRBV19 and TRBJ2-7 gives the full variable domain: DGGITQSPKYLFRKEGQNVTLSCEQNLNHDAMYWYRQDPGQGLRLIYYSQIVNDFQKGDIAEGYSVSREKKESFPLTVTSAQKNPTAFYLCASSMGLEQYFGPGTRLTVT.

This clonotype was observed a handful of times. The genes are TRBV19 and TRBJ1-1; maybe TRBD1 (6 bases). The CDR3 has 13 residues. The germline V gene has CDR1 LNHDA and CDR2 SQIVND (reference sequence). V was clipped by 6 bases and J by 3 bases, with 11 bases between them. CDR3 protein: CASSATGYTEAFF. The CDR3 region has the DNA TGTGCCAGTAGCGCAACAGGGTACACTGAAGCTTTCTTT. Filled out from reference TRBV19 and TRBJ1-1, the complete variable domain reads DGGITQSPKYLFRKEGQNVTLSCEQNLNHDAMYWYRQDPGQGLRLIYYSQIVNDFQKGDIAEGYSVSREKKESFPLTVTSAQKNPTAFYLCASSATGYTEAFFGQGTRLTVV.

The chain links TRBV2 to TRBJ1-5; the D gene is possibly TRBD1 (6 bases). This CDR3 is built from 16 residues. Germline-derived CDR1 and CDR2 are SNHLY and FYNNEI. V was cut by 4 bases and J by 2 bases, with 15 bases left in between. The CDR3 here is CASSAGGGRGNQPQHF. The CDR3 nucleotides read TGTGCCAGCAGTGCCGGCGGGGGCAGAGGCAATCAGCCCCAGCATTTT.

Only a few counts were recorded for this clonotype. V usage is TRBV2 and J usage is TRBJ2-7, with 9 positions matching TRBD1. The CDR3 loop spans 14 amino acids. The J segment lost 2 bases and the V segment lost 9 bases, leaving 8 bases of the junction unmatched. CDR1 and CDR2 (germline): SNHLY, FYNNEI. CDR3 bases: TGTGCCAGTCAGAGTAACAGGGGGCCCTACGAGCAGTACTTC. Encoded protein: CASQSNRGPYEQYF.

CDR3 protein: CASSETGVGNTEAFF. The CDR3 DNA sequence: TGTGCCAGCAGTGAGACAGGGGTCGGGAACACTGAAGCTTTCTTT. This chain joins TRBV2 and TRBJ1-1; 8 positions agree with TRBD1. The CDR3 totals 15 residues. Trimming took 3 bases from V and 1 from J; bases not matched to a gene: 4. CDR1 is SNHLY, CDR2 FYNNEI, per germline.

The chain employs TRBV6-6 and TRBJ2-1, with TRBD2 as a possible D gene (6 bases). CDR1 and CDR2 from the germline V gene are MNHNY and SVGAGI (reference sequence). This CDR3 has 15 residues. Trimming left V 5 bases short and J 4 bases short, with 15 bases between. CDR3 DNA sequence: TGTGCCAGCAGTCGTCCTAGCGTAGAGTACAATGAGCAGTTCTTC. This translates into CASSRPSVEYNEQFF.

The chain combines TRBV28 with TRBJ2-1; 7 positions agree with TRBD2. V shed 6 bases and J 7 bases; nucleotides not matched to a gene: 12. The CDR3 runs 15 residues. CDR1 is MDHEN, CDR2 SYDVKM, per germline. The CDR3 loop reads CASRSGKVKLNEQFF. The CDR3 bases are TGTGCCAGCAGAAGCGGGAAAGTAAAGTTGAATGAGCAGTTCTTC. The variable domain in full, completed from reference TRBV28 and TRBJ2-1, reads DVKVTQSSRYLVKRTGEKVFLECVQDMDHENMFWYRQDPGLGLRLIYFSYDVKMKEKGDIPEGYSVSREKKERFSLILESASTNQTSMYLCASRSGKVKLNEQFFGPGTRLTVL.

This clonotype was detected only a few times. The chain joins TRBV5-1 to TRBJ1-1; D is ambiguous. The CDR3 totals 16 residues. Germline values: CDR1 SGHRS, CDR2 YFSETQ. Trimming cost V 0 bases and J 0 bases, with 12 bases left between them. CDR3 sequence (DNA): TGCGCCAGCAGCTTGGGCTGGGGTTCCCTGAACACTGAAGCTTTCTTT. Protein: CASSLGWGSLNTEAFF.

The genes are TRBV6-2 or TRBV6-3 and TRBJ1-5; 7 bases match TRBD1. With 8 bases clipped from V and 5 bases from J, the junction kept 12 bases outside the gene matches. Germline CDR1 and CDR2: MNHEY and SVGEGT. The CDR3 has 15 amino acids. The CDR3 is CASLPDREGDQPQHF. In DNA form, the CDR3 reads TGTGCCAGCCTACCCGACAGGGAGGGCGATCAGCCCCAGCATTTT.

This rearrangement joins TRBV7-6 to TRBJ2-7; D not certain. CDR3 length: 14 residues. V gave up 1 base and J gave up 1 base, with 8 bases separating them. Germline CDR1 is SGHVS and CDR2 is FNYEAQ. The CDR3 DNA follows: TGTGCCAGCAGCTTAGGGATTGGTTCCTACGAGCAGTACTTC. Its protein product is CASSLGIGSYEQYF.

A few counts support this clonotype. The rearrangement uses TRBV13 and TRBJ2-1; a weak D match, TRBD1 (5 bases). Germline-derived CDR1 and CDR2 are PRHDT and FYEKMQ (reference sequence). Trimming removed 9 bases from V and 0 bases from J, with 15 bases in between. The CDR3 sequence is 15 residues long. The CDR3 bases are TGTGCCAGTAGTACCCAGGGTGGCTCCTACAATGAGCAGTTCTTC. It translates to CASSTQGGSYNEQFF.

This clonotype was seen a handful of times. The chain recombines TRBV24-1 with TRBJ1-5; no clear D gene. Deletions cut 2 bases from V and 3 bases from J, with 10 bases between. Germline V lookup: CDR1 KGHDR, CDR2 SFDVKD. The length of the CDR3 is 15 residues. The CDR3 is CATSDSRTANQPQHF. For the CDR3, the DNA is TGTGCCACCAGTGATTCGCGGACGGCCAATCAGCCCCAGCATTTT.

The rearrangement links TRBV19 to TRBJ1-1; D is unclear. Looked up from germline, CDR1 is LNHDA and CDR2 is SQIVND (reference sequence). The CDR3 has 13 amino acids. V shed 7 bases and J shed 2 bases, with 11 bases lying between them. CDR3 loop: CASTTAVNTEAFF. The CDR3 region has the DNA TGTGCCAGTACCACAGCCGTTAACACTGAAGCTTTCTTT. Combining the CDR3 with reference TRBV19 and TRBJ1-1 gives the whole variable domain DGGITQSPKYLFRKEGQNVTLSCEQNLNHDAMYWYRQDPGQGLRLIYYSQIVNDFQKGDIAEGYSVSREKKESFPLTVTSAQKNPTAFYLCASTTAVNTEAFFGQGTRLTVV.

In this sample, this clonotype turned up a few times. CDR3 amino acids: CASSLVAGRDDEQFF. The CDR3 nucleotides read TGTGCCAGCAGCTTAGTAGCGGGAAGGGACGATGAGCAGTTCTTC. The chain is built from TRBV13 and TRBJ2-1; 8 bases are a match to TRBD2. The CDR3 runs to 15 residues. The germline CDR1 and CDR2 sequences are PRHDT and FYEKMQ (reference sequence). Germline trimming cut 1 base from V and 8 bases from J; bases unmatched to any gene: 7.

V is TRBV7-3 and J is TRBJ2-3, with TRBD2 matching over 8 bases. Germline-derived CDR1 and CDR2 are SGHTA and FQGTGA. The trim removed 5 bases at V and 6 bases at J, leaving 10 bases unmatched. This CDR3 has 15 residues. CDR3: CASSLVGGVWDTQYF. Here the CDR3 DNA reads TGTGCCAGCAGCCTAGTCGGGGGGGTTTGGGATACGCAGTATTTT.